The subject of this entry is one T cell receptor beta chain. The data were taken from a study of blood T cell repertoires in COVID-19. Study at large: Donors in the United States, Italy and Spain gave samples during acute or convalescent COVID-19. T cells, B-cell-depleted T cells, or PBMCs supplied cDNA or gDNA.

The CDR3 length is 15 residues. With V trimmed by 4 bases and J by 5 bases, 8 bases remained unmatched. From germline, CDR1 is LGHDT and CDR2 YNNKEL (reference sequence). Original handling: Reference gene primer amplification yielded estimated nucleated cell counts. The repertoire was sequenced with immunoSEQ multiplex PCR; TCRdb's copy has only in-frame clones and lacks some. From that table come the V and J calls and clone size; the DNA was used to work out D and trimming. Among more than 10,000 clones, roughly 88% were seen once, and the ten largest hold less than 30%. The chain joins TRBV3-1 (or the pseudogene TRBV3-2) to TRBJ2-7; TRBD2 matches at 10 bases. This receptor was identified in a human donor in a cohort sampled during active COVID-19. Sequenced: peripheral blood. The CDR3 bases are TGTGCCAGCAGCCTCCTAGCGGGAGTTGGGAACGAGCAGTACTTC. Its translation is CASSLLAGVGNEQYF.